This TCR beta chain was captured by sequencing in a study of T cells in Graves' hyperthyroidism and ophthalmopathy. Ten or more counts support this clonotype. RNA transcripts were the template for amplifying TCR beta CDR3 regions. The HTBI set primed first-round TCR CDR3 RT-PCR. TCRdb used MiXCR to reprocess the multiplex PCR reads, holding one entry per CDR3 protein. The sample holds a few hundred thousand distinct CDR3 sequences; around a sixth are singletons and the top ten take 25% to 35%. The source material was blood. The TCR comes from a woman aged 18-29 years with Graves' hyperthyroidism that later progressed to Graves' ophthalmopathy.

The CDR3 nucleotides read TGTGCCAGCAGCTCTCTAGCGGGAGGAACAGATACGCAGTATTTT. Protein product: CASSSLAGGTDTQYF. This chain joins TRBV6-4 and TRBJ2-3; 11 positions agree with TRBD2. Germline assignment: CDR1 MRHNA and CDR2 SNTAGT. V lost 6 bases, J lost 3 bases, and 5 bases stayed unmatched. This CDR3 comprises 15 residues.